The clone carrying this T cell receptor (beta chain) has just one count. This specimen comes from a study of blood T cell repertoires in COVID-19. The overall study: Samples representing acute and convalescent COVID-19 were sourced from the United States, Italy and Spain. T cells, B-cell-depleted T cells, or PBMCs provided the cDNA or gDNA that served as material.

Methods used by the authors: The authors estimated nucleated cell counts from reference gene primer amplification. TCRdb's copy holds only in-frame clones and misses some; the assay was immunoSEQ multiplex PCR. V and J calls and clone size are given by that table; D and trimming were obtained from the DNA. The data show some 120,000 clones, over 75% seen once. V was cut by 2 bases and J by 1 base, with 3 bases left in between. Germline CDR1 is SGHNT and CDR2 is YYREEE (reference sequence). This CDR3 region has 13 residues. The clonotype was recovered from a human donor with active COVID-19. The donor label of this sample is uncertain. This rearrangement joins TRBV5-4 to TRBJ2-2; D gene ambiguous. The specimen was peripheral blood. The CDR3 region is CASSFRNTGELFF. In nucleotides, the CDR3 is TGTGCCAGCAGCTTCCGGAACACCGGGGAGCTGTTTTTT.